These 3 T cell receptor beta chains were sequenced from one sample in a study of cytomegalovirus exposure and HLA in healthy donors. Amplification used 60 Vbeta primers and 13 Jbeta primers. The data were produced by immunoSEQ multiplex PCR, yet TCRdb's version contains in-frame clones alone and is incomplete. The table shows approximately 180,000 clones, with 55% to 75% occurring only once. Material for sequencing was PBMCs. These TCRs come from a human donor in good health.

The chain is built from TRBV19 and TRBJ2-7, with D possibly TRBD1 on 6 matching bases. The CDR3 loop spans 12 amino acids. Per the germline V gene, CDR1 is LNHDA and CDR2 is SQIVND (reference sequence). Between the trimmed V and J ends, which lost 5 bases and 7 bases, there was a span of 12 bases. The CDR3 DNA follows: TGTGCCAGTAGTGGTCAGGGGACAGAGCAGTACTTC. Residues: CASSGQGTEQYF.

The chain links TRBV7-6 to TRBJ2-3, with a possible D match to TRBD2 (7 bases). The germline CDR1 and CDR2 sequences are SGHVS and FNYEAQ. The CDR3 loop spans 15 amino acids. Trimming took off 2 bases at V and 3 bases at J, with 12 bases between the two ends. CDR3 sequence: CASSLWGGATDTQYF. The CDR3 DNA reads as TGTGCCAGCAGCTTATGGGGGGGGGCGACAGATACGCAGTATTTT. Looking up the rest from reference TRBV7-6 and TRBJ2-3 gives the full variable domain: GAGVSQSPRYKVTKRGQDVALRCDPISGHVSLYWYRQALGQGPEFLTYFNYEAQQDKSGLPNDRFSAERPEGSISTLTIQRTEQRDSAMYRCASSLWGGATDTQYFGPGTRLTVL.

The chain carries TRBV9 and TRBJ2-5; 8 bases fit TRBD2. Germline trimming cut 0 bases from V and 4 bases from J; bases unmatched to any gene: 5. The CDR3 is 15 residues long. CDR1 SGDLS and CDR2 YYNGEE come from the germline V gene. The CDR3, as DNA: TGTGCCAGCAGCGTAGATGGCGGGGGGAGAGAGACCCAGTACTTC. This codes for CASSVDGGGRETQYF.